This entry lists 10 T cell receptor beta chains sequenced from one sample in a study of metastatic and nonmetastatic thyroid tumors. Before thyroid surgery, none of the patients had received any treatment. With MiXCR, TCRdb called clones anew from the PCR reads. This sample has more than 85,000 clones, with 7.5% to 9% found just once. Sequencing used blood. These receptors all come from a female donor with papillary thyroid cancer or a benign thyroid nodule (not recorded which). Some clones in this sample may be carry-over from other donors' samples.

This clone was counted at least ten times. The gene calls are TRBV5-1 and TRBJ1-1; 7 bases agree with TRBD1. The CDR3 totals 15 residues. Per germline, CDR1 SGHRS and CDR2 YFSETQ. The V and J ends lost 7 bases and 3 bases, in that order; junction bases with no gene match: 12. The CDR3 DNA sequence: TGCGCCAGCTCACGACAGGGTGCTATCGACACTGAAGCTTTCTTT. It specifies CASSRQGAIDTEAFF.

This clone was picked up many times. V is TRBV30 and J is TRBJ2-5; TRBD2 matches 8 bases. Germline loops: CDR1 GTSNPN, CDR2 SVGIG (reference sequence). The CDR3 is 15 residues long. V shed 3 bases and J 5 bases; nucleotides not matched to a gene: 11. CDR3 sequence: CAWSGRSGGRETQYF. In DNA form, the CDR3 reads TGTGCCTGGAGCGGTAGGAGCGGGGGTCGCGAGACCCAGTACTTC.

At least ten counts were recorded for this clone. This chain connects TRBV6-1 to TRBJ2-4, with D possibly matching TRBD1 (6 bases). The length of the CDR3 is 15 residues. Trimming shortened V by 4 bases and J by 0 bases, and 10 bases separated the two germline ends. From germline, CDR1 is MNHNS and CDR2 SASEGT. In nucleotides, the CDR3 is TGTGCCAGCAGTGCGACAGGAAAAGCCAAAAACATTCAGTACTTC. Translating gives CASSATGKAKNIQYF.

As regards this clone: Given a much more abundant clone one base away, this may be a read error. V is TRBV2 and J is TRBJ2-1; D may correspond to TRBD1 or TRBD2 (6 bases each). This CDR3 comprises 15 residues. CDR1 and CDR2 from the germline V gene are SNHLY and FYNNEI. V shed 4 bases and J shed 5 bases, with 15 bases lying between them. CDR3 region: CASSGERGANNEQFF. The CDR3 coding sequence is TGTGCCAGCAGTGGTGAGAGGGGGGCCAACAATGAGCAGTTCTTC.

This chain connects TRBV29-1 to TRBJ2-1, with D hard to call. CDR3 length: 14 amino acids. Trimming left V 0 bases short and J 12 bases short, with 18 bases between. In germline, CDR1 is SQVTM, CDR2 ANQGSEA. This CDR3 is CSVEEFPPLWGQFF. For the CDR3, the DNA is TGCAGCGTTGAAGAGTTCCCACCTCTATGGGGGCAGTTCTTC.

This clone was seen at least ten times. V and J are TRBV12-5 and TRBJ2-1; 9 bases fit TRBD2. V lost 3 bases to trimming and J lost 8 bases; unmatched junction nucleotides: 8. Germline V gene sequence: CDR1 LGHNT, CDR2 FRNRAP. The CDR3 has 15 amino acids. The CDR3 nucleotides are TGTGCTAGTGGTTTAGGCGGGGGGGCGTTGGATGAGCAGTTCTTC. The encoded protein is CASGLGGGALDEQFF.

At least ten counts were recorded for this clone. V gene TRBV3-1 combines with J gene TRBJ1-5; D is unresolved. From germline, CDR1 is LGHDT and CDR2 YNNKEL (reference sequence). The CDR3 totals 13 residues. V was trimmed by 1 base and J by 5 bases, leaving 6 bases between them. The CDR3 nucleotides are TGTGCCAGCAGCCAAGCCTTCTATCAGCCCCAGCATTTT. Its protein product is CASSQAFYQPQHF.

J is TRBJ2-3 and V is TRBV11-2; TRBD2 agrees at 7 bases. The CDR3 has 16 amino acids. Germline CDR1 SGHAT, CDR2 FQNNGV. J lost 4 bases, V lost 0 bases, and 7 bases had no gene match. CDR3 nucleotides: TGTGCCAGCAGCTTAGACACCTGGCGGGGGTCAGATACGCAGTATTTT. Translating gives CASSLDTWRGSDTQYF.

The rearrangement uses TRBV18 and TRBJ1-1; the D gene is possibly TRBD1 (6 bases). Deletions cut 2 bases from V and 0 bases from J, with 13 bases between. CDR1 is KGHSH, CDR2 LQKENI, per germline. CDR3 length: 16 amino acids. In DNA, the CDR3 is TGTGCCAGCTCACCAAGGACAGACCTGATGAACACTGAAGCTTTCTTT. Its protein is CASSPRTDLMNTEAFF.

The sample holds many counts of this clone. The chain is built from TRBV24-1 and TRBJ2-1; 8 bases match TRBD1. The germline V gene encodes CDR1 KGHDR and CDR2 SFDVKD. The J segment lost 1 base and the V segment lost 10 bases, leaving 8 bases of the junction unmatched. The CDR3 loop spans 15 amino acids. The CDR3 is CATSPRDRSYNEQFF. CDR3 DNA sequence: TGTGCCACTTCTCCCCGGGACAGGTCCTACAATGAGCAGTTCTTC.